One and the same sample provided the 31 T cell receptor beta chains below, sequenced in a study of monozygotic twins with inflammatory bowel disease. After re-calling the 5' RACE reads, TCRdb lists one entry per CDR3 protein, DNA absent. This sample's table reports roughly 330,000 distinct CDR3 sequences. The sample consisted of blood. The source of these receptors is a human donor with ulcerative colitis or Crohn's disease, or a healthy co-twin of an affected twin (not recorded which).

The J gene is TRBJ2-5, the V gene TRBV27. In germline, CDR1 is MNHEY, CDR2 SMNVEV (reference sequence). The CDR3 runs to 15 residues. CDR3 amino acids: CASSLSSRVRETQYF.

The chain carries TRBV20-1 and TRBJ2-7; checking the TCRdb D call of TRBD1 is not possible without DNA. The CDR3 runs 15 residues. Germline V CDR1 and CDR2: DFQATT, SNEGSKA (reference sequence). CDR3 residues: CSARNRPISSYEQYF.

This chain uses TRBV10-3 with TRBJ2-7. Germline V gene lookup returns CDR1 ENHRY and CDR2 SYGVKD. There are 14 residues in the CDR3. The CDR3 reads CAISETGSSYEQYF.

This CDR3 reads CAWSVGANVLTF. V is TRBV30 and J is TRBJ2-6. The CDR3 spans 12 residues. Germline CDR1 is GTSNPN and CDR2 is SVGIG (reference sequence).

The CDR3 here is CASSQGTGRRMNTEAFF. This chain links TRBV6-2 or TRBV6-3 with TRBJ1-1; TCRdb designates TRBD1, a call that cannot be tested without DNA. CDR1 MNHEY and CDR2 SVGEGT come from the germline V gene. There are 17 residues in the CDR3.

This rearrangement joins TRBV7-2 to TRBJ2-5; the TRBD2 assignment by TCRdb is unverifiable without DNA. The germline V gene has CDR1 SGHTA and CDR2 FQGNSA. This CDR3 region has 14 residues. The CDR3 loop reads CASSPQDGRGTQYF.

This rearrangement joins TRBV19 to TRBJ2-7; TCRdb proposes TRBD1, but this gene call is untestable without DNA. Germline CDR1 LNHDA, CDR2 SQIVND (reference sequence). The CDR3 has 14 amino acids. Here the CDR3 reads CASSMRDRAYEQYF.

CDR3 protein: CASSPSPYRDYEQYF. This chain links TRBV18 with TRBJ2-7; the D call of TRBD1 rests on TCRdb alone, since no DNA is present to check it. Germline loops: CDR1 KGHSH, CDR2 LQKENI. This CDR3 contains 15 residues.

The J gene is TRBJ2-3, the V gene TRBV7-2. This CDR3 contains 12 residues. Germline lookup yields CDR1 SGHTA and CDR2 FQGNSA. This CDR3 is CASSPHRDTQYF.

J is TRBJ2-3 and V is TRBV14; with no DNA, the TCRdb D assignment of TRBD1 cannot be verified. CDR1 and CDR2 (germline): SGHDN, FVKESK. The CDR3 loop spans 14 amino acids. Here the CDR3 reads CASSLHPGGGTQYF.

This CDR3 is CASSPKGAGQMNTGELFF. The chain joins TRBV5-1 to TRBJ2-2; TCRdb outputs TRBD1, but without DNA this stays unchecked. Germline V CDR1 and CDR2: SGHRS, YFSETQ. The CDR3 runs 18 residues.

The V gene is TRBV20-1, the J gene TRBJ2-1; as DNA is missing, the TRBD2 call by TCRdb cannot be tested. The length of the CDR3 is 13 residues. Per germline, CDR1 DFQATT and CDR2 SNEGSKA (reference sequence). This CDR3 is CSARGLAGDEQFF.

The chain is built from TRBV20-1 and TRBJ1-4; TCRdb's assignment of TRBD1 cannot be checked, as there is no DNA. This CDR3 has 14 amino acids. The germline V gene encodes CDR1 DFQATT and CDR2 SNEGSKA (reference sequence). This CDR3 reads CSARPRDGFEKLFF.

The V gene is TRBV9, the J gene TRBJ2-2. The CDR3 sequence is 12 residues long. CDR1 is SGDLS and CDR2 is YYNGEE in the germline V gene. The CDR3 sequence is CAISVETGELFF.

The chain uses TRBV20-1 and TRBJ2-3. CDR3 length: 13 amino acids. Germline V CDR1 and CDR2: DFQATT, SNEGSKA (reference sequence). The CDR3 protein is CSARGDYTDTQYF.

The V gene is TRBV5-1, the J gene TRBJ1-3; the TCRdb call, TRBD1, lacks DNA for checking. The CDR3 consists of 16 residues. CDR1 and CDR2 (germline): SGHRS, YFSETQ. The CDR3 loop reads CASSLGGTGAENTIYF.

This sequence joins TRBV9 and TRBJ2-3. CDR3 length: 16 residues. Germline-derived CDR1 and CDR2 are SGDLS and YYNGEE. The CDR3 loop is CASSGRTVAGTDTQYF. Complete variable domain (other parts from reference TRBV9 and TRBJ2-3): DSGVTQTPKHLITATGQRVTLRCSPRSGDLSVYWYQQSLDQGLQFLIQYYNGEERAKGNILERFSAQQFPDLHSELNLSSLELGDSALYFCASSGRTVAGTDTQYFGPGTRLTVL.

V is TRBV7-2 and J is TRBJ2-3. The length of the CDR3 is 15 residues. From germline, CDR1 is SGHTA and CDR2 FQGNSA. Here the CDR3 reads CASSSGRGFTDTQYF.

J is TRBJ1-1 and V is TRBV12-3 or TRBV12-4. The CDR3 runs 15 residues. CDR3 region: CASRRRMWVSTEAFF.

The V call is TRBV7-2, the J call TRBJ1-2; TCRdb outputs TRBD1, but without DNA this stays unchecked. The CDR3 extends over 17 amino acids. CDR1 and CDR2 (germline): SGHTA, FQGNSA. CDR3 protein: CASSLAQVGQGAHGYTF.

The CDR3 sequence is CASSYGVSSGNTIYF. V usage is TRBV6-5 and J usage is TRBJ1-3. CDR3 length: 15 amino acids. Germline CDR1 reads MNHEY; CDR2 reads SVGAGI.

V usage is TRBV20-1 and J usage is TRBJ1-2; there is no DNA to check the TCRdb D call of TRBD1. This CDR3 has 12 amino acids. CDR1 and CDR2 (germline): DFQATT, SNEGSKA (reference sequence). The CDR3 protein is CSAPGTVYGYTF.

CDR3: CASSLVGGYGANVLTF. The chain joins TRBV12-3 or TRBV12-4 to TRBJ2-6; TCRdb calls TRBD1, which cannot be checked without DNA. The CDR3 totals 16 residues.

The gene calls are TRBV11-2 and TRBJ1-1. The germline gives CDR1 SGHAT, CDR2 FQNNGV. This CDR3 is 14 amino acids long. The chain's CDR3 is CASSLDFPVAEAFF.

The chain uses TRBV4-1 and TRBJ1-2. This CDR3 is 14 amino acids long. Germline CDR1 and CDR2: MGHRA and YSYEKL. CDR3 protein: CASSQDTDIYGYTF.

V usage is TRBV29-1 and J usage is TRBJ1-1. The germline CDR1 and CDR2 sequences are SQVTM and ANQGSEA. The CDR3 sequence is 12 residues long. The CDR3 region is CSVVELNTKAFF.

The chain uses TRBV5-1 and TRBJ1-4; TCRdb's D call of TRBD1 is untestable without DNA. Germline assignment: CDR1 SGHRS and CDR2 YFSETQ. This CDR3 is 15 amino acids long. The CDR3 here is CASSLNTGFVEKLFF.

J is TRBJ2-7 and V is TRBV5-1; absent DNA, TCRdb's TRBD1 call cannot be checked. CDR3 length: 14 residues. Germline CDR1 reads SGHRS; CDR2 reads YFSETQ. CDR3 in amino acids: CASSVSARTYEQYF.

CDR3 protein: CSASRQANAGELFF. The rearrangement uses TRBV20-1 and TRBJ2-2. CDR1 is DFQATT, CDR2 SNEGSKA, per germline (reference sequence). CDR3 size: 14 residues.

The chain has TRBV10-3 and TRBJ2-5; no DNA is available, so the TRBD1 call from TCRdb remains unchecked. The CDR3 loop spans 16 amino acids. Germline CDR1 is ENHRY and CDR2 is SYGVKD. CDR3 sequence reads: CAISESISRVQETQYF.

The rearrangement uses TRBV5-1 and TRBJ2-3; TCRdb gives TRBD1 as the D gene, but with no DNA this cannot be confirmed. The CDR3 runs to 15 residues. Germline assignment: CDR1 SGHRS and CDR2 YFSETQ. The CDR3 spells CASSLVQAGTDTQYF.